Shown below are 6 T cell receptor beta chains from a single sample sequenced in a study of blood T cell repertoires in COVID-19 (dated by TCRdb to the early 2020s). Libraries came from the immunoSEQ multiplex PCR assay. Entries here come from immuneACCESS through TCRdb and include only in-frame sequences with V and J called. Some clones fail to appear in such tables; in the studies checked, an unresolved V gene covers under half of the shortfall, and the cause of the remainder is unknown. Present in this sample are over 60,000 clones, roughly 83% of which were seen just once. The ten most abundant clones make up 10% of the sample. Sample: peripheral blood. The receptors stem from a man aged 50 to 60 with COVID-19, enrolled during active disease.

The chain carries TRBV7-9 and TRBJ2-1, with 7 bases identical to TRBD2. Germline values: CDR1 SEHNR, CDR2 FQNEAQ (reference sequence). This CDR3 comprises 13 residues. V lost 4 bases and J lost 5; bases outside the gene matches: 2. CDR3 residues: CASSWTSDNEQFF. DNA of the CDR3: TGTGCCAGCAGCTGGACTAGTGACAATGAGCAGTTCTTC.

This chain connects TRBV11-3 to TRBJ2-7, with a weak D call TRBD2 (5 bases). The CDR3 runs to 15 residues. V gave up 5 bases and J gave up 1 base, with 15 bases separating them. CDR1 and CDR2 from the germline V gene are SGHNT and YENEEA. CDR3 sequence reads: CASSPSSSQSYEQYF. As DNA, the CDR3 is TGTGCCAGCAGCCCCTCTAGCAGTCAGTCCTACGAGCAGTACTTC.

This chain uses TRBV6-5 with TRBJ1-2; tentatively, D is TRBD1 (6 bases). Germline assignment: CDR1 MNHEY and CDR2 SVGAGI. With 4 bases removed from V and 3 bases from J, the gap between germline ends came to 12 bases. CDR3 length: 14 amino acids. CDR3 residues: CASSWGGSDYGYTF. The CDR3 coding sequence is TGTGCCAGCAGTTGGGGGGGCTCGGACTATGGCTACACCTTC.

V gene TRBV5-1 combines with J gene TRBJ1-2, with 7 nucleotides matching TRBD1. The CDR3 is 14 residues long. V trimming: 4 bases; J trimming: 5 bases; junction bases outside the gene matches: 8. The germline gives CDR1 SGHRS, CDR2 YFSETQ. The DNA for the CDR3 is TGCGCCAGCAGCCGGGGACAGTCCGAGTATGGCTACACCTTC. It encodes CASSRGQSEYGYTF.

The chain is built from TRBV2 and TRBJ2-7; 7 positions match TRBD1. CDR1 and CDR2 from the germline V gene are SNHLY and FYNNEI. CDR3 size: 15 residues. V was clipped by 4 bases and J by 3 bases; unmatched bases: 9. This chain's CDR3 is CASSGTGTANYEQYF. CDR3 sequence (DNA): TGTGCCAGCAGTGGGACCGGGACAGCCAACTACGAGCAGTACTTC.

This chain uses TRBV27 with TRBJ2-7, with TRBD2 identical over 12 bases. The germline V gene has CDR1 MNHEY and CDR2 SMNVEV (reference sequence). This CDR3 is 20 amino acids long. The junction had 16 bases not matched to a gene; V was cut back by 2 bases and J by 2 bases. The CDR3 spells CASSLLPGTSGLTGAYEQYF. DNA for the CDR3: TGTGCCAGCAGTTTACTACCCGGGACTAGCGGGCTTACGGGGGCCTACGAGCAGTACTTC.